This TCR beta chain emerged from a study of blood T cell repertoires in COVID-19. Looking at the study overall: Acute and convalescent COVID-19 specimens originated in the United States, Italy and Spain.

In the study's own analysis: Amplified reference gene primers provided the basis for estimating nucleated cell counts. The repertoire was sequenced with immunoSEQ multiplex PCR; TCRdb's copy has only in-frame clones and lacks some. The V and J calls and clone size are taken from that table; D and trimming were inferred from the DNA. The sample holds about 100,000 clones; roughly 90% are singletons and the top ten take just under 3%. Material for sequencing was peripheral blood. This clonotype originated in a woman of 80 years or more with acute or convalescent COVID-19.

DNA for the CDR3: TGTGCCAGCAGCCACTTGGAGGGGCAGGGCGTATCGAACACCGGGGAGCTGTTTTTT. It codes for CASSHLEGQGVSNTGELFF. V is TRBV7-6 and J is TRBJ2-2; weak D call: TRBD2 (6 bases). V dropped 5 bases and J dropped 0 bases, with 22 bases sitting between them. The CDR3 covers 19 residues. CDR1 and CDR2 (germline): SGHVS, FNYEAQ.